One and the same sample provided the 30 T cell receptor beta chains below, sequenced in a study of cytomegalovirus exposure and HLA in healthy donors. Use of 60 Vbeta and 13 Jbeta primers characterized the PCR. Repertoires were generated with immunoSEQ multiplex PCR, while TCRdb's copy carries only in-frame clones and drops some. The sample shows some 130,000 clones, approximately 77% of them seen only once. Sequencing input: PBMCs. These receptors were collected from a man under 40 in good health and CMV-seronegative.

This chain links TRBV15 with TRBJ2-5; TRBD1 agrees at 8 bases. V lost 4 bases and J lost 4; bases outside the gene matches: 8. Germline V gene sequence: CDR1 LNHNV, CDR2 YYDKDF (reference sequence). The CDR3 runs to 15 residues. CDR3 protein: CATSISGTGIETQYF. In nucleotides, the CDR3 is TGTGCCACCAGCATCTCCGGGACAGGAATAGAGACCCAGTACTTC. Complete variable domain (other parts from reference TRBV15 and TRBJ2-5): DAMVIQNPRYQVTQFGKPVTLSCSQTLNHNVMYWYQQKSSQAPKLLFHYYDKDFNNEADTPDNFQSRRPNTSFCFLDIRSPGLGDTAMYLCATSISGTGIETQYFGPGTRLLVL.

A few counts support this clone. V and J are TRBV7-6 and TRBJ2-7, with D maybe TRBD2 (6 bases). In germline, CDR1 is SGHVS, CDR2 FNYEAQ. Trimming took 0 bases from V and 7 from J, leaving 16 bases between them. The CDR3 is 15 residues long. For the CDR3, the DNA is TGTGCCAGCAGCTTAGCTCCCGGAGGGGTGGGGGAGCAGTACTTC. Translated: CASSLAPGGVGEQYF.

The chain is built from TRBV5-4 and TRBJ2-7, with D uncertain. CDR3 length: 12 residues. Germline lookup yields CDR1 SGHNT and CDR2 YYREEE (reference sequence). V was pared by 0 bases and J by 6 bases, with 7 bases between. CDR3 nucleotide sequence: TGTGCCAGCAGCTTGGGACATCTCGAGCAGTACTTC. It codes for CASSLGHLEQYF. Based on the CDR3 plus reference TRBV5-4 and TRBJ2-7, the full variable domain is ETGVTQSPTHLIKTRGQQVTLRCSSQSGHNTVSWYQQALGQGPQFIFQYYREEENGRGNFPPRFSGLQFPNYSSELNVNALELDDSALYLCASSLGHLEQYFGPGTRLTVT.

The V gene is TRBV5-1, the J gene TRBJ2-2; 15 bases align to TRBD2. The germline gives CDR1 SGHRS, CDR2 YFSETQ. The CDR3 extends over 19 amino acids. With 2 bases clipped from V and 8 bases from J, the junction kept 13 bases outside the gene matches. The CDR3 protein is CASSFVPSGLAGGPGELFF. The CDR3 DNA follows: TGCGCCAGCAGCTTTGTGCCATCAGGACTAGCGGGAGGGCCGGGGGAGCTGTTTTTT.

With respect to this clone: Other DNA sequences in this specimen translate into the identical CDR3. J is TRBJ1-5 and V is TRBV18; maybe TRBD1 (6 bases). Trimming pared 3 bases from V and 4 bases from J, leaving 7 bases between. Germline CDR1 reads KGHSH; CDR2 reads LQKENI. The CDR3 has 13 amino acids. The CDR3 coding sequence is TGTGCCAGCTCACCTGACAGGAATCAGCCCCAGCATTTT. Translating it yields CASSPDRNQPQHF.

This clone came up a few times. CDR3: CASSFREGSGNQPQHF. CDR3 nucleotides: TGTGCCAGCAGCTTCAGGGAGGGATCGGGCAATCAGCCCCAGCATTTT. The chain recombines TRBV5-6 with TRBJ1-5, with a possible D match to TRBD1 (5 bases). Germline lookup yields CDR1 SGHDT and CDR2 YYEEEE. Trimming stripped 2 bases from V and 2 bases from J, with 14 bases between. CDR3 length equals 16 residues.

The chain recombines TRBV9 with TRBJ2-7; 9 bases are shared with TRBD1. The trim removed 0 bases at V and 6 bases at J, leaving 7 bases unmatched. The CDR3 runs to 15 residues. CDR1 is SGDLS, CDR2 YYNGEE, per germline. CDR3 sequence: CASSVALTGGSEQYF. The CDR3 nucleotides read TGTGCCAGCAGCGTAGCTTTAACAGGGGGCTCCGAGCAGTACTTC. The full variable domain, with the rest looked up from reference TRBV9 and TRBJ2-7, is DSGVTQTPKHLITATGQRVTLRCSPRSGDLSVYWYQQSLDQGLQFLIQYYNGEERAKGNILERFSAQQFPDLHSELNLSSLELGDSALYFCASSVALTGGSEQYFGPGTRLTVT.

The CDR3 is CASSVALFGELFF. CDR3 bases: TGTGCCAGCAGCGTAGCACTTTTCGGGGAGCTGTTTTTT. The chain joins TRBV9 to TRBJ2-2; D call uncertain. V was clipped by 0 bases and J by 7 bases, with 7 bases between them. The CDR3 is made up of 13 amino acids. The germline V gene has CDR1 SGDLS and CDR2 YYNGEE. Full variable domain (rest looked up from reference TRBV9 and TRBJ2-2): DSGVTQTPKHLITATGQRVTLRCSPRSGDLSVYWYQQSLDQGLQFLIQYYNGEERAKGNILERFSAQQFPDLHSELNLSSLELGDSALYFCASSVALFGELFFGEGSRLTVL.

The chain employs TRBV2 and TRBJ2-1; TRBD1 matches at 7 bases. V was clipped by 6 bases and J by 2 bases; unmatched bases: 10. The germline CDR1 and CDR2 sequences are SNHLY and FYNNEI. CDR3 size: 16 residues. This CDR3 reads CASSDTGALAYNEQFF. CDR3 bases: TGTGCCAGCAGCGATACAGGGGCCTTAGCCTACAATGAGCAGTTCTTC.

The chain employs TRBV30 and TRBJ1-1, with 7 bases matching TRBD1. Germline-derived CDR1 and CDR2 are GTSNPN and SVGIG (reference sequence). The CDR3 contains 13 residues. V gave up 5 bases and J gave up 4 bases; unmatched junction bases: 7. The CDR3 spells CAWQSEGATEAFF. The CDR3 DNA is TGTGCCTGGCAAAGCGAGGGGGCCACTGAAGCTTTCTTT.

The V and J genes are TRBV11-2 and TRBJ1-1; tentative D call: TRBD1 (6 bases). The CDR3 covers 15 residues. The germline CDR1 and CDR2 sequences are SGHAT and FQNNGV. Trimming took off 4 bases at V and 0 bases at J, with 12 bases between the two ends. The CDR3 reads CASSYGTLMNTEAFF. As DNA, the CDR3 is TGTGCCAGCAGCTACGGGACACTAATGAACACTGAAGCTTTCTTT.

The chain links TRBV10-3 to TRBJ1-1, with D maybe TRBD1 (5 bases). V dropped 6 bases and J dropped 6 bases, with 14 bases sitting between them. This CDR3 is built from 13 residues. Germline values: CDR1 ENHRY, CDR2 SYGVKD. The CDR3 region is CAIRSPGSSEAFF. CDR3 bases: TGTGCCATCAGATCTCCAGGGTCCTCTGAAGCTTTCTTT.

The rearrangement uses TRBV2 and TRBJ2-7, with D possibly TRBD2 on 5 matching bases. Deletions cut 4 bases from V and 6 bases from J, with 10 bases between. This CDR3 contains 12 residues. The germline gives CDR1 SNHLY, CDR2 FYNNEI. The CDR3 spells CASSVRGVEQYF. CDR3 in DNA: TGTGCCAGCAGTGTCCGGGGAGTCGAGCAGTACTTC.

The genes are TRBV6-6 and TRBJ1-1; unclear D gene. CDR3 length: 14 amino acids. V lost 5 bases to trimming and J lost 1 base, with 11 bases between them. Germline CDR1 reads MNHNY; CDR2 reads SVGAGI (reference sequence). As DNA, the CDR3 is TGTGCCAGCAGTCCTCGCGGTGGGAACACTGAAGCTTTCTTT. This encodes CASSPRGGNTEAFF.

V usage is TRBV28 and J usage is TRBJ1-2; D remains ambiguous. V lost 5 bases and J 5 bases, leaving 12 bases between the germline ends. Germline V gene lookup returns CDR1 MDHEN and CDR2 SYDVKM. This CDR3 comprises 13 residues. The CDR3 DNA is TGTGCCAGCAGTCCCTTGTTCGTGTATGGCTACACCTTC. Translated, it gives CASSPLFVYGYTF.

This clone appeared a few times. The chain carries TRBV6-5 and TRBJ1-3, with 7 bases that match TRBD1. Germline loops: CDR1 MNHEY, CDR2 SVGAGI. The CDR3 is made up of 15 amino acids. V was pared by 5 bases and J by 0 bases, with 4 bases of the junction left unmatched. As DNA, the CDR3 is TGTGCCAGCAGTGCGGACAGGAGCTCTGGAAACACCATATATTTT. Its protein product is CASSADRSSGNTIYF.

A remark on this clone: Its ends do not fully match the called genes, so a read error is possible. The J gene is TRBJ1-3, the V gene TRBV2, with 7 bases identical to TRBD1. The CDR3 is made up of 14 amino acids. The germline V gene encodes CDR1 SNHLY and CDR2 FYNNEI. CDR3 in amino acids: CASTEDRARNTIYF. Here the CDR3 DNA reads TGTGCCAGCACTGAAGACAGGGCCAGAAACACCATATATTTT.

The genes are TRBV5-6 and TRBJ1-2; D gene uncertain. Between the trimmed V and J ends, which lost 1 base and 5 bases, there was a span of 12 bases. In germline, CDR1 is SGHDT, CDR2 YYEEEE. This CDR3 contains 14 residues. The CDR3 region has the DNA TGTGCCAGCAGCTTGCGGGGTTCGGGGTATGGCTACACCTTC. Its protein is CASSLRGSGYGYTF.

The chain is built from TRBV7-8 and TRBJ2-5; D might be TRBD2 (6 bases). The CDR3 is made up of 15 amino acids. The V gene's germline CDR1 is SGHVS and CDR2 FQNEAQ. The ends were cut back, 2 bases at V and 2 bases at J, with 12 bases in the middle. The CDR3 region is CASSLSPSGQETQYF. CDR3 in DNA: TGTGCCAGCAGCTTATCGCCCAGCGGGCAAGAGACCCAGTACTTC.

The chain is built from TRBV6-1 and TRBJ2-7; possibly TRBD1 for D (5 bases). Germline V gene lookup returns CDR1 MNHNS and CDR2 SASEGT. The CDR3 runs 15 residues. The V gene lost 2 bases and the J gene lost 1 base, with 12 bases spanning the gap. The chain's CDR3 is CASSELLGDSYEQYF. Here the CDR3 DNA reads TGTGCCAGCAGTGAACTCCTAGGGGATTCCTACGAGCAGTACTTC.

The chain links TRBV30 to TRBJ2-1; tentatively, D is TRBD2 (6 bases). The germline V gene encodes CDR1 GTSNPN and CDR2 SVGIG (reference sequence). The CDR3 extends over 15 amino acids. Trimming removed 2 bases from V and 8 bases from J, with 19 bases in between. The CDR3 sequence is CAWSPGTYSWDEQFF. DNA of the CDR3: TGTGCCTGGAGTCCCGGGACTTACTCATGGGATGAGCAGTTCTTC.

This chain uses TRBV5-8 with TRBJ1-5; 8 bases match TRBD1. Trimming cost V 4 bases and J 7 bases; bases outside gene matches: 10. The V gene's germline CDR1 is SGHTS and CDR2 YDEGEE. CDR3 length equals 15 residues. The CDR3 loop reads CASSLTGTGGQPQHF. Written as DNA, the CDR3 is TGTGCCAGCAGCCTTACCGGGACAGGAGGACAGCCCCAGCATTTT.

This sequence joins TRBV6-5 and TRBJ2-2; D perhaps matches TRBD1 (5 bases). Per the germline V gene, CDR1 is MNHEY and CDR2 is SVGAGI. The CDR3 consists of 12 residues. V was pared by 4 bases and J by 7 bases, with 7 bases between. CDR3 bases: TGTGCCAGCAGTTTCACAGGCGGGGAGCTGTTTTTT. Encoded protein: CASSFTGGELFF.

The chain recombines TRBV7-9 with TRBJ2-1; TRBD1 is a possible D gene (5 bases). V was pared by 5 bases and J by 7 bases, with 21 bases between. Per the germline V gene, CDR1 is SEHNR and CDR2 is FQNEAQ (reference sequence). This CDR3 spans 16 amino acids. DNA of the CDR3: TGTGCCAGCAGCACCGGATCCGCAGGGTTGTGGAATGAGCAGTTCTTC. Encoded protein: CASSTGSAGLWNEQFF.

The rearrangement joins TRBV29-1 to TRBJ2-5; D gene unclear. This CDR3 region has 12 residues. Germline lookup yields CDR1 SQVTM and CDR2 ANQGSEA. Deletions cut 2 bases from V and 0 bases from J, with 4 bases between. CDR3 nucleotide sequence: TGCAGCGTTGAACAGTACCAAGAGACCCAGTACTTC. Encoded protein: CSVEQYQETQYF.

The chain couples TRBV9 to TRBJ2-3; TRBD2 agrees at 12 bases. The germline V gene has CDR1 SGDLS and CDR2 YYNGEE. The CDR3 contains 16 residues. V shed 2 bases, J shed 2 bases, and the junction held 3 bases outside the gene matches. The CDR3 region has the DNA TGTGCCAGCAGCGTTTGGACTAGCGGGAACACAGATACGCAGTATTTT. Translation: CASSVWTSGNTDTQYF.

The CDR3: CASSKEEGRQPQHF. In DNA, the CDR3 is TGTGCCAGCAGCAAAGAAGAGGGTAGGCAGCCCCAGCATTTT. The gene calls are TRBV21-1 and TRBJ1-5. TRBV21-1 is assigned pseudogene status. The CDR3 has 14 amino acids.

V gene TRBV7-8 combines with J gene TRBJ2-3, with D possibly TRBD2 on 6 matching bases. Looked up from germline, CDR1 is SGHVS and CDR2 is FQNEAQ. CDR3 length: 15 amino acids. V was cut by 0 bases and J by 0 bases, with 7 bases left in between. This chain's CDR3 is CASSLALASTDTQYF. CDR3 DNA sequence: TGTGCCAGCAGCTTAGCACTAGCTAGCACAGATACGCAGTATTTT.

This clone was seen a handful of times. The V and J genes are TRBV15 and TRBJ2-7, with 11 bases identical to TRBD2. Germline V gene lookup returns CDR1 LNHNV and CDR2 YYDKDF (reference sequence). After removal of 3 bases from V and 4 bases from J, the junction contained 5 bases not matched to a gene. There are 15 residues in the CDR3. DNA for the CDR3: TGTGCCACCAGCAGTGGCACTAGCGGGAGTTACGAGCAGTACTTC. It is translated as CATSSGTSGSYEQYF.

This clone was seen a single time. The chain has TRBV6-1 and TRBJ2-3; maybe TRBD2 (5 bases). V was cut by 6 bases and J by 1 base, with 8 bases left in between. Germline values: CDR1 MNHNS, CDR2 SASEGT. This CDR3 region has 13 residues. The CDR3 sequence: CASRAGGTDTQYF. In DNA, the CDR3 is TGTGCCAGCAGGGCCGGGGGCACAGATACGCAGTATTTT.